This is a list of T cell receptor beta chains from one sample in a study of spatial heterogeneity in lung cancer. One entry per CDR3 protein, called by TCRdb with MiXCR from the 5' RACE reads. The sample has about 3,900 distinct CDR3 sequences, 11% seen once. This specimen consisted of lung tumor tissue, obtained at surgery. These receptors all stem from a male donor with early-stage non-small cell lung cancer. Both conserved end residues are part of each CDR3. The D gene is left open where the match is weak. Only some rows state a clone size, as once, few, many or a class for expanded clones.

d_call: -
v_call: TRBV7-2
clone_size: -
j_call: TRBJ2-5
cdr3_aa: CASSVRPPRETQYF
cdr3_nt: TGTGCCAGCAGCGTCCGCCCCCCGAGGGAGACCCAGTACTTC

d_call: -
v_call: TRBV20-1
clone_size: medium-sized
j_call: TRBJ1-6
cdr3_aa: CSASPDSSYNSPLHF
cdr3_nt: TGCAGTGCTAGCCCGGATAGCTCCTATAATTCACCCCTCCACTTT

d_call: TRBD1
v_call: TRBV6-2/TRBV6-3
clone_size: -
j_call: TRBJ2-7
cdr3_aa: CASSYLDRFSSEQYF
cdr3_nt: TGTGCCAGCAGTTACCTGGACAGGTTCTCGTCCGAGCAGTACTTC

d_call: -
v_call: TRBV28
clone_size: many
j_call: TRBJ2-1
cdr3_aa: CASRTQDRQFF
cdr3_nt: TGTGCCAGCCGAACTCAAGACAGGCAGTTCTTC

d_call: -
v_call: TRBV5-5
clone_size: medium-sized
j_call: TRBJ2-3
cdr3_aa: CASSLAADQATQYF
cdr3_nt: TGTGCCAGCAGCTTGGCTGCCGACCAGGCTACGCAGTATTTT

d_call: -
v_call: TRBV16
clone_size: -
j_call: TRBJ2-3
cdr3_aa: CASSQSKPFTQYF
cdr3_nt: TGTGCCAGCAGCCAATCAAAGCCATTCACGCAGTATTTT

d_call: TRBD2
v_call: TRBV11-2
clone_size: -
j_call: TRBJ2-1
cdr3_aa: CASSYTSGTYNEQFF
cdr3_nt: TGTGCCAGCAGCTATACTAGCGGAACATACAATGAGCAGTTCTTC

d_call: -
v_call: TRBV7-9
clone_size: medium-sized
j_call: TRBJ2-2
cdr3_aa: CASSDGPGELFF
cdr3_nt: TGTGCCAGCAGCGATGGACCCGGGGAGCTGTTTTTT

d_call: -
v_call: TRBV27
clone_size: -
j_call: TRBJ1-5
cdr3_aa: CTSSLKGQPQHF
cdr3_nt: TGTACCAGCAGTCTTAAGGGACAGCCCCAGCATTTT

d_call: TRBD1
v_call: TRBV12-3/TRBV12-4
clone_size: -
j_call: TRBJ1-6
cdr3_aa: CASRGQSGQGNSPLHF
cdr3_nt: TGTGCCAGCAGAGGCCAGAGTGGACAGGGTAATTCACCCCTCCACTTT

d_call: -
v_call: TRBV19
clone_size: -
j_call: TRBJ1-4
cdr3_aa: CASSRGDSNEKLFF
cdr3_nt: TGTGCCAGTAGTAGGGGTGATTCAAATGAAAAACTGTTTTTT

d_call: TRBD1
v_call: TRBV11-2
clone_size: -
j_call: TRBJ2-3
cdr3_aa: CASSKNRGRLDTQYF
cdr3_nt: TGTGCCAGCAGCAAAAACAGGGGGAGGTTAGATACGCAGTATTTT

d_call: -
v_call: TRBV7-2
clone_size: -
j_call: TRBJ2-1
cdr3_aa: CASSLVKGSYNEQFF
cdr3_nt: TGTGCCAGCAGCTTAGTGAAGGGGTCCTACAATGAGCAGTTCTTC

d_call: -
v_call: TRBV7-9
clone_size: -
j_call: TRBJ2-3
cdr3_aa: CASSYRDGLTDTQYF
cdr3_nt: TGTGCCAGCAGCTACCGGGACGGACTAACAGATACGCAGTATTTT

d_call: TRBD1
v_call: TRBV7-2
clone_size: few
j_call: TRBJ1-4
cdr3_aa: CASSPQTGLREKLFF
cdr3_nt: TGTGCCAGCAGCCCCCAGACAGGGTTACGCGAAAAACTGTTTTTT

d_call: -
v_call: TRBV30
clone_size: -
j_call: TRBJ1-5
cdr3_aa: CAWSPGNNQPQHF
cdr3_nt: TGTGCCTGGAGTCCAGGGAACAATCAGCCCCAGCATTTT

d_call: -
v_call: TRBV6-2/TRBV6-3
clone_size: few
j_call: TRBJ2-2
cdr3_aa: CASSQSGLRKGTGELFF
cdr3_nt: TGTGCCAGCAGTCAGAGCGGGCTTCGGAAGGGCACCGGGGAGCTGTTTTTT

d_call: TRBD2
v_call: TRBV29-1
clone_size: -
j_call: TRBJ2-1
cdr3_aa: CSAGTSGYNEQFF
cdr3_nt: TGCAGCGCTGGGACTAGCGGCTACAATGAGCAGTTCTTC

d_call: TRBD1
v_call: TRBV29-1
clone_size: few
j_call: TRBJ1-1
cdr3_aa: CSSTGTGDEAFF
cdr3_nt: TGCAGCTCCACCGGGACAGGGGATGAAGCTTTCTTT

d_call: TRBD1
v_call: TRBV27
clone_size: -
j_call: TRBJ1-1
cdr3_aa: CASSFRGRGPTEAFF
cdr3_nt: TGTGCCAGCAGTTTTCGGGGCAGGGGGCCCACTGAAGCTTTCTTT

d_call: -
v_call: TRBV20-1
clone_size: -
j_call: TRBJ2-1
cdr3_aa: CSAPRGAGTLGNEQFF
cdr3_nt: TGCAGTGCCCCCCGAGGGGCGGGGACCCTAGGGAATGAGCAGTTCTTC

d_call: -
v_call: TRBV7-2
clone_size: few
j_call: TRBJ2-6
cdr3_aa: CASSLVGAYGANVLTF
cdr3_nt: TGTGCCAGCAGCTTAGTAGGGGCTTATGGGGCCAACGTCCTGACTTTC

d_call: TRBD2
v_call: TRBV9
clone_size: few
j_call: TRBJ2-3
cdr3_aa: CASSVGTSGTDTQYF
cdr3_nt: TGTGCCAGCAGCGTAGGGACTAGCGGCACAGATACGCAGTATTTT

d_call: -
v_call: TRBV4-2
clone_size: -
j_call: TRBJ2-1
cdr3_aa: CASSQEPWGGAFF
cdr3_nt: TGTGCCAGCAGCCAAGAGCCATGGGGGGGCGCGTTCTTC

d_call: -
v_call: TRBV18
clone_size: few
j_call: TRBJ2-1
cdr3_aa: CASSPSGEPTYNEQFF
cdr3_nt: TGTGCCAGCTCACCATCAGGGGAACCCACCTACAATGAGCAGTTCTTC

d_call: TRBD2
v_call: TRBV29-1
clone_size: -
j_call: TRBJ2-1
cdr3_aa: CSVIGLAADNEQFF
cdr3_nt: TGCAGCGTTATCGGTCTAGCGGCTGACAATGAGCAGTTCTTC

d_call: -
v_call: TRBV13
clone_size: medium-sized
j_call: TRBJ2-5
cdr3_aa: CASSLRTDQETQYF
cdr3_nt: TGTGCCAGCAGCCTTAGGACCGACCAAGAGACCCAGTACTTC

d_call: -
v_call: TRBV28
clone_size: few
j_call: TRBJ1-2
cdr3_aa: CASTVWDKAGGYTF
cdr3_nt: TGTGCCAGCACGGTCTGGGACAAGGCTGGTGGCTACACCTTC

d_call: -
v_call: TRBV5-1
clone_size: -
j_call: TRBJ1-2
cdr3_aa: CALVHGSVLLNYGYTF
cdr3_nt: TGCGCCCTAGTTCACGGGTCCGTCCTCCTCAACTATGGCTACACCTTC

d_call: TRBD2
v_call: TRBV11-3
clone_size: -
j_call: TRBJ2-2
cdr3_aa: CASSFSGKGTGELFF
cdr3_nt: TGTGCCAGCAGCTTTAGCGGGAAAGGCACCGGGGAGCTGTTTTTT

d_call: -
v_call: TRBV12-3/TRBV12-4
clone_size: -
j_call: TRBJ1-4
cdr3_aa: CASSLPAATNEKLFF
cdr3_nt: TGTGCCAGCAGTTTGCCGGCTGCAACTAATGAAAAACTGTTTTTT

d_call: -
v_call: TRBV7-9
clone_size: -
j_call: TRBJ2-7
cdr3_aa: CASSFFAGSGEQYF
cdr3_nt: TGTGCCAGCAGCTTTTTCGCAGGGTCGGGAGAGCAGTACTTC

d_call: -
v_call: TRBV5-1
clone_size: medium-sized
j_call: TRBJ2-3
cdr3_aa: CASSFLRGDTQYF
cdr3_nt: TGCGCCAGCAGCTTCCTACGGGGGGATACGCAGTATTTT

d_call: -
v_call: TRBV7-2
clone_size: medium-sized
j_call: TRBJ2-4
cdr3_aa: CASSLDLGIQYF
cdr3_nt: TGTGCCAGCAGCTTAGACCTAGGCATTCAGTACTTC

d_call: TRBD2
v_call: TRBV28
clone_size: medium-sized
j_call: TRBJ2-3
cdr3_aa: CASSLSTSGGLTDTQYF
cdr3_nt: TGTGCCAGCAGTTTATCGACTAGCGGGGGACTCACAGATACGCAGTATTTT

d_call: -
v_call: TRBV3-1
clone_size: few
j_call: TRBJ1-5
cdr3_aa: CASSQGPGQPQHF
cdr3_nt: TGTGCCAGCAGCCAAGGTCCAGGGCAGCCCCAGCATTTT

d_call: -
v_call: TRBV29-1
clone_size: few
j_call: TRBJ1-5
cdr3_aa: CSDQQGLQQPQHF
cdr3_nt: TGCAGCGACCAACAGGGACTGCAACAGCCCCAGCACTTT

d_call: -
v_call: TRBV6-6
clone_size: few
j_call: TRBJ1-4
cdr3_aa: CASSFLPSATNEKLFF
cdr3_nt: TGTGCCAGCAGTTTCCTCCCCAGCGCAACTAATGAAAAACTGTTTTTT

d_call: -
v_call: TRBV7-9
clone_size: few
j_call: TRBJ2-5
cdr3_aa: CAGWYQETQYF
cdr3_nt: TGTGCCGGGTGGTACCAAGAGACCCAGTACTTC

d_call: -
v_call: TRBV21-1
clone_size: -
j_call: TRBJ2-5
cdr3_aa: CASSTRQGKGTQYF
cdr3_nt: TGTGCCAGCAGCACAAGACAGGGAAAAGGAACCCAGTACTTC

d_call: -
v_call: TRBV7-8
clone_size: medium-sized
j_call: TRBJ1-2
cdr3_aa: CASSSPLQGGTF
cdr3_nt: TGTGCCAGCAGCTCCCCTCTGCAGGGCGGCACCTTC

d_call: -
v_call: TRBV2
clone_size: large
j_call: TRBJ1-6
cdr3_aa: CASSERSSYNSPLHF
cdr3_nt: TGTGCCAGCAGTGAACGGAGCTCCTATAATTCACCCCTCCACTTT

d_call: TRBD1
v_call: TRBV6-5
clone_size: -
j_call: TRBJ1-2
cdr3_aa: CASSQRTGTYGYTF
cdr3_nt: TGTGCCAGCAGCCAGCGGACAGGGACCTATGGCTACACCTTC

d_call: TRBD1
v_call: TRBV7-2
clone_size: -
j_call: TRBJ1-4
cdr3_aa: CASSGTGQGGEKLFF
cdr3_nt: TGTGCCAGCAGCGGGACGGGACAGGGAGGTGAAAAACTGTTTTTT

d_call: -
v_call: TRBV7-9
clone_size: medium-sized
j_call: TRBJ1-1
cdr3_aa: CASSLGEGPAFF
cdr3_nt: TGTGCCAGCAGCTTAGGTGAAGGGCCGGCTTTCTTT

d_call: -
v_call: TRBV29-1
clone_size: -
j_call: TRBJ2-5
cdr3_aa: CSVAGTLVTQYF
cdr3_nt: TGCAGCGTGGCGGGGACTCTGGTGACCCAGTACTTC

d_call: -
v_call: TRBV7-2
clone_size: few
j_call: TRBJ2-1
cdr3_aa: CASSRRGGPGYNEQFF
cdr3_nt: TGTGCCAGCAGCCGGCGGGGCGGCCCGGGCTACAATGAGCAGTTCTTC

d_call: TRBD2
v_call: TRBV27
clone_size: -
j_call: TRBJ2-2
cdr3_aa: CASSSAGGNTGELFF
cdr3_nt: TGTGCCAGCAGTTCAGCGGGAGGGAACACCGGGGAGCTGTTTTTT

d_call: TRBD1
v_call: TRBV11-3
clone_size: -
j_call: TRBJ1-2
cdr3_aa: CASSLALTGPRAGGYTF
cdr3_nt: TGTGCCAGCAGCTTAGCCCTGACAGGGCCCCGCGCGGGTGGCTACACCTTC

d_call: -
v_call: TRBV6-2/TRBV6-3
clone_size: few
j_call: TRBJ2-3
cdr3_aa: CASSYPTGRRGTDTQYF
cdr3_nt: TGTGCCAGCAGTTACCCTACAGGCCGTAGAGGCACAGATACGCAGTATTTT

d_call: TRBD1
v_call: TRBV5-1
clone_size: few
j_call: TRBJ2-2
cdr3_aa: CASRETGSVTGELFF
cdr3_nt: TGCGCCAGCAGAGAGACAGGGTCGGTCACCGGGGAGCTGTTTTTT

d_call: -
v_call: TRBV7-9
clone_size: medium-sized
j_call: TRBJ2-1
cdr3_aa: CASSLRSLPPYNEQFF
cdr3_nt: TGTGCCAGCAGCTTACGATCCCTACCCCCCTACAATGAGCAGTTCTTC

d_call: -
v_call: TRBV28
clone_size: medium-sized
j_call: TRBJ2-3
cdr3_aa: CASSFVAGTDTQYF
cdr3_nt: TGTGCCAGCAGTTTCGTGGCGGGCACAGATACGCAGTATTTT